These T cell receptor beta chains were read from a single sample in a study of cytomegalovirus exposure and HLA in healthy donors. Here immunoSEQ multiplex PCR was the method, and the copy in TCRdb shows in-frame clones only, minus some. The sample records approximately 160,000 clones, around 90% being singletons. The sequenced sample was PBMCs. These receptors were taken from a woman under 30 in good health and CMV-seropositive. Both conserved end residues are part of each CDR3. The D gene is left open where the match is weak. Some rows have no size entry. The others give once, few or many, or a class for an expanded clone.

j_call: TRBJ1-5
v_call: TRBV2
d_call: NA
clone_size: NA
cdr3_nt: TGTGCCAGCAGGGTTGACAGTAGCAATCAGCCCCAGCATTTT
cdr3_aa: CASRVDSSNQPQHF

j_call: TRBJ1-4
v_call: TRBV7-9
d_call: TRBD1
clone_size: NA
cdr3_nt: TGTGCCAGCAGCTTCCCCGGGACAGGGGGCCCGGAGGAAAAACTGTTTTTT
cdr3_aa: CASSFPGTGGPEEKLFF

j_call: TRBJ2-7
v_call: TRBV5-8
d_call: NA
clone_size: few
cdr3_nt: TGTGCCAGCAGCTTGCAGGGTGTCTCCTACGAGCAGTACTTC
cdr3_aa: CASSLQGVSYEQYF

j_call: TRBJ1-5
v_call: TRBV6-1
d_call: NA
clone_size: NA
cdr3_nt: TGTGCCAGCACTTCAGGGGCCTATAGCAATCAGCCCCAGCATTTT
cdr3_aa: CASTSGAYSNQPQHF

j_call: TRBJ2-1
v_call: TRBV27
d_call: TRBD2
clone_size: NA
cdr3_nt: TGTGCCAGCAGTTTAGCGGCGGGAGAGATCTACAATGAGCAGTTCTTC
cdr3_aa: CASSLAAGEIYNEQFF

j_call: TRBJ2-7
v_call: TRBV11-3
d_call: TRBD1
clone_size: NA
cdr3_nt: TGTGCCAGCTCAAGAGGGACAGGCTCATCCTACGAGCAGTACTTC
cdr3_aa: CASSRGTGSSYEQYF

j_call: TRBJ2-5
v_call: TRBV11-2
d_call: NA
clone_size: NA
cdr3_nt: TGTGCCAGCAGCTCAAGGAGCACGTACCAAGAGACCCAGTACTTC
cdr3_aa: CASSSRSTYQETQYF

j_call: TRBJ2-2
v_call: TRBV30
d_call: NA
clone_size: NA
cdr3_nt: TGTGCCTGGAGTCTCGAAGGGGGAGGGCCTCCCGGGGAGCTGTTTTTT
cdr3_aa: CAWSLEGGGPPGELFF

j_call: TRBJ2-1
v_call: TRBV6-5
d_call: TRBD2
clone_size: few
cdr3_nt: TGTGCCAGCAGTCCCGGACTAGCGGGAGGCTTTGAGCAGTTCTTC
cdr3_aa: CASSPGLAGGFEQFF

j_call: TRBJ2-7
v_call: TRBV10-2
d_call: NA
clone_size: NA
cdr3_nt: TGCGCCGGACAAACAGGCTACGAGCAGTACTTC
cdr3_aa: CAGQTGYEQYF

j_call: TRBJ2-7
v_call: TRBV11-3
d_call: TRBD1
clone_size: NA
cdr3_nt: TGTGCCAGCAGCTTAGGACAGGGGCCCAACGAGCAGTACTTC
cdr3_aa: CASSLGQGPNEQYF

j_call: TRBJ2-5
v_call: TRBV7-2
d_call: TRBD2
clone_size: NA
cdr3_nt: TGTGCCAGCAGCATTAGCGGGGCGCAAGAGACCCAGTACTTC
cdr3_aa: CASSISGAQETQYF

j_call: TRBJ1-1
v_call: TRBV6-4
d_call: NA
clone_size: NA
cdr3_nt: TGTGCCAGCAGTGAGTCGAGCAACACTGAAGCTTTCTTT
cdr3_aa: CASSESSNTEAFF

j_call: TRBJ1-2
v_call: TRBV7-9
d_call: TRBD1
clone_size: NA
cdr3_nt: TGTGCCAGCAGCAAGACAGGGGGCGAGGCTAACTATGGCTACACCTTC
cdr3_aa: CASSKTGGEANYGYTF

j_call: TRBJ1-4
v_call: TRBV5-1
d_call: TRBD1
clone_size: NA
cdr3_nt: TGCGCCAGCAGCGTCAGACAGGGAACTAATGAAAAACTGTTTTTT
cdr3_aa: CASSVRQGTNEKLFF

j_call: TRBJ2-7
v_call: TRBV15
d_call: NA
clone_size: NA
cdr3_nt: TGTGCCACCAGCGAGCAGCGGGCCTCCTACGAGCAGTACTTC
cdr3_aa: CATSEQRASYEQYF

j_call: TRBJ2-7
v_call: TRBV7-2
d_call: TRBD2
clone_size: NA
cdr3_nt: TGTGCCAGCACCCCCGGTAGCGGGAGATCCTACGAGCAGTACTTC
cdr3_aa: CASTPGSGRSYEQYF

j_call: TRBJ2-7
v_call: TRBV7-2
d_call: NA
clone_size: NA
cdr3_nt: TGTGCCAGCAGCTTAGTACACGAGGACGAGCAGTACTTC
cdr3_aa: CASSLVHEDEQYF

j_call: TRBJ1-1
v_call: TRBV11-3
d_call: NA
clone_size: NA
cdr3_nt: TGTGCCAGCAGCTTTAAACAGACAGTGAACACTGAAGCTTTCTTT
cdr3_aa: CASSFKQTVNTEAFF

j_call: TRBJ1-1
v_call: TRBV11-3
d_call: NA
clone_size: NA
cdr3_nt: TGTGCCAGCAGCCAGAGTGAGGGGAACACTGAAGCTTTCTTT
cdr3_aa: CASSQSEGNTEAFF

j_call: TRBJ2-7
v_call: TRBV10-3
d_call: NA
clone_size: NA
cdr3_nt: TGTGCCATCAGTGAGTCCAAGGGGACCTACGAGCAGTACTTC
cdr3_aa: CAISESKGTYEQYF

j_call: TRBJ1-5
v_call: TRBV10-3
d_call: TRBD1
clone_size: NA
cdr3_nt: TGTGCCATCAGGGACAGGGGGCTGCCCCAGCATTTT
cdr3_aa: CAIRDRGLPQHF

j_call: TRBJ1-4
v_call: TRBV28
d_call: NA
clone_size: NA
cdr3_nt: TGTGCCAGCAGTTTAACAGCCCCAGCAACTAATGAAAAACTGTTTTTT
cdr3_aa: CASSLTAPATNEKLFF

j_call: TRBJ2-7
v_call: TRBV9
d_call: TRBD2
clone_size: NA
cdr3_nt: TGTGCCAGCAGCACAGGGGGTGGGCCACTAGCGGGACTTCCCGAGCAGTACTTC
cdr3_aa: CASSTGGGPLAGLPEQYF

j_call: TRBJ2-3
v_call: TRBV30
d_call: TRBD2
clone_size: NA
cdr3_nt: TGTGCCTGGGAGGTTCTTGCGGGAGGGCCAATCGGCACAGATACGCAGTATTTT
cdr3_aa: CAWEVLAGGPIGTDTQYF

j_call: TRBJ2-7
v_call: TRBV6-6
d_call: TRBD2
clone_size: NA
cdr3_nt: TGTGCCAGCAGTGCGACTAGCGGGAGGTTTTACGAGCAGTACTTC
cdr3_aa: CASSATSGRFYEQYF

j_call: TRBJ1-4
v_call: TRBV5-1
d_call: TRBD1
clone_size: NA
cdr3_nt: TGCGCCAGCAGCCCGACGGGGACAGGCTTTAGCAGCGGGGAAAAACTGTTTTTT
cdr3_aa: CASSPTGTGFSSGEKLFF

j_call: TRBJ1-5
v_call: TRBV7-2
d_call: NA
clone_size: NA
cdr3_nt: TGTGCCAGCAGCTTAGGGAGGGGTAAGAATCAGCCCCAGCATTTT
cdr3_aa: CASSLGRGKNQPQHF

j_call: TRBJ1-1
v_call: TRBV6-5
d_call: NA
clone_size: NA
cdr3_nt: TGTGCCAGCACCGAAACGGGGACTGAAGCTTTCTTT
cdr3_aa: CASTETGTEAFF

j_call: TRBJ2-7
v_call: TRBV5-1
d_call: NA
clone_size: NA
cdr3_nt: TGCGCCAGCAGCCAACGGACAGTTCCTCGAGGGGAGCAGTACTTC
cdr3_aa: CASSQRTVPRGEQYF

j_call: TRBJ1-1
v_call: TRBV6-8
d_call: TRBD1
clone_size: NA
cdr3_nt: TGTGCCAGCAGCACCGACAGGGGACACACTGAAGCTTTCTTT
cdr3_aa: CASSTDRGHTEAFF

j_call: TRBJ2-1
v_call: TRBV10-1
d_call: TRBD2
clone_size: NA
cdr3_nt: TGCGCCAGCAGCTGGACTAGCGGGAGAGAGCAGTTCTTC
cdr3_aa: CASSWTSGREQFF

j_call: TRBJ1-2
v_call: TRBV9
d_call: NA
clone_size: NA
cdr3_nt: TGTGCCAGCAGCGCGGTACAGGCACAAGGAGGCTACACCTTC
cdr3_aa: CASSAVQAQGGYTF

j_call: TRBJ2-3
v_call: TRBV5-4
d_call: TRBD1
clone_size: NA
cdr3_nt: TGTGCCAGCAGCTCCGGGACAGCCAGAGATACGCAGTATTTT
cdr3_aa: CASSSGTARDTQYF

j_call: TRBJ1-5
v_call: TRBV7-5
d_call: NA
clone_size: NA
cdr3_nt: TGTGCTCTAAGGGGCAGGGGCGAAAATCAGCCCCAGCATTTT
cdr3_aa: CALRGRGENQPQHF

j_call: TRBJ2-5
v_call: TRBV28
d_call: TRBD1
clone_size: NA
cdr3_nt: TGTGCCAGCAGATCACAGGGGGCCGAGACCCAGTACTTC
cdr3_aa: CASRSQGAETQYF

j_call: TRBJ1-2
v_call: TRBV28
d_call: NA
clone_size: NA
cdr3_nt: TGTGCCAGCAGTCCCCCCGGCAGGGCTGGCTACACCTTC
cdr3_aa: CASSPPGRAGYTF

j_call: TRBJ2-1
v_call: TRBV4-3
d_call: NA
clone_size: NA
cdr3_nt: TGCGCCAGCAGCAAAAACGGGGAAGAGGCCTACAATGAGCAGTTCTTC
cdr3_aa: CASSKNGEEAYNEQFF